The present entry profiles one T cell receptor (beta chain) with its context. The antigen this receptor binds is unknown. No per-base quality is available; no much larger clone lies one base away. The CDR3 spans 15 residues, from the cysteine through the phenylalanine. The read is trimmed to its CDR3 DNA, 45 bases read in frame from base 1. Germline trimming amounts to 3 bases on V and 0 bases on J, with 4 as the count of junction bases outside the gene matches. The germline V gene supplies CDR1 SGHRS and CDR2 YFSETQ. TCRbeta CDR3 regions were amplified from genomic DNA using the immunoSEQ Assay, a bias-controlled multiplex PCR. As for the authors' bioinformatics: The number of nucleated cells in each sample was estimated by amplification of reference gene primers within the assay. To quantify the absolute abundance of each unique TCRbeta CDR3 rearrangement, sequence reads were collapsed and filtered. For each sample, productive Simpson clonality was calculated as the square root of Simpson's diversity index over productive rearrangements. Not all clones reach the TCRdb copy of this immuneACCESS table, which keeps in-frame sequences only. Checked studies attribute under half of the gap to unresolved V genes and leave the rest unexplained. That table is the source of V, J and clone size, and D and trimming were worked out from the DNA. The sample table holds around 300,000 clones, of which over 75% were seen once. In total, the top ten clones hold approximately 7.5% of the sample.

The sample belongs to a study of blood T cell repertoires in COVID-19 (TCRdb year 2020). Looking at the study overall: Collaborator samples came from the United States, Italy and Spain and covered acute and convalescent phases of COVID-19. Sample metadata almost always included a de-identified subject ID, COVID-19 status, age in years and sex. The prospective study material was composed of cDNA or gDNA derived from T cells, B-cell-depleted T cells, or PBMCs. The samples were drawn from the first 160 participants of the ongoing ImmuneRACE study and from about 1,200 subjects provided by 6 global collaborators. Where available, HLA class I and class II types were taken from metadata supplied by the sample provider and were not determined by assay-based typing. Subjects who had been exposed to COVID-19, were actively infected with it, or had recovered from it provided the deeply sampled blood TCRbeta repertoires that made up the dataset. The repertoires were released in a freely available public database meant as a resource for research on the immune response to SARS-CoV-2.

One collaborating source in Seattle enrolled patients while the patients were actively infected and followed the patients over time throughout the course of disease. Each collaborating institution followed its own protocols to collect whole blood in K2EDTA tubes. For TCRbeta analysis, collaborators shipped samples as frozen whole blood, isolated PBMCs, or DNA extracted from either of those sample types. Paper-wide results and their limitations: Clinical and demographic metadata were provided uncurated, with the amount varying by source and participant.

This chain joins TRBV5-1 to TRBJ2-3, and TRBD2 matches 7 of the central bases. The sample taken for sequencing was peripheral blood. The sequence came from a young woman with COVID-19, enrolled during active disease. The CDR3 protein: CASSSAGLSTDTQYF. The nucleotide sequence reads as follows: TGCGCCAGCAGCTCAGCGGGGTTGAGCACAGATACGCAGTATTTT.